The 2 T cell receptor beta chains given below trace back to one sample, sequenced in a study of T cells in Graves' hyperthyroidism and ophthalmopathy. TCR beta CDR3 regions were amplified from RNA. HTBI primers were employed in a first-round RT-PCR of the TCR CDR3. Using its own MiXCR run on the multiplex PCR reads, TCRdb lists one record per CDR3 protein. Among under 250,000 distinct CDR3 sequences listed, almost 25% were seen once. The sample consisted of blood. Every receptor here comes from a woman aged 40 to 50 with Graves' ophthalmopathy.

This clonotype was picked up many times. CDR3 in DNA: TGTGCCAGCAGTTTATTCGGCACCGGGGAGCTGTTTTTT. It codes for CASSLFGTGELFF. V usage is TRBV12-3 or TRBV12-4 and J usage is TRBJ2-2; D is unresolved. V was trimmed by 2 bases and J by 4 bases, leaving 5 bases between them. The CDR3 covers 13 residues.

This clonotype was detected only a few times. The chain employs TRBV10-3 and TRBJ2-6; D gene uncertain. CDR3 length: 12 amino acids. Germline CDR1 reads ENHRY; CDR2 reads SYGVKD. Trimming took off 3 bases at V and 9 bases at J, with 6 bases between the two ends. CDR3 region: CAISDTLNVLTF. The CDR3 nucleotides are TGTGCCATCAGTGACACTCTCAACGTCCTGACTTTC.